A selection of T cell receptor beta chains follows, all from one sample in a study of cytomegalovirus exposure and HLA in healthy donors. Only in-frame clones appear in the TCRdb table, and some are missing; sequencing was by immunoSEQ multiplex PCR. The sample holds some 150,000 clones, 70% to 85% seen once. Sequenced material: PBMCs. The receptor set was obtained from a woman aged 35 to 49 in good health and CMV-seronegative. Each CDR3 is given without its conserved first and last residue.

j_call v_call cdr3_aa
TRBJ2-1 TRBV6-5 ATLSPGQGADEQF
TRBJ2-2 TRBV7-6 ASSLNGRTNTGELF
TRBJ1-6 TRBV30 AWNPRGGFSPLH
TRBJ1-5 TRBV19 ATLPDRNQPQH
TRBJ1-6 TRBV5-6 ASSSFTLSSYNSPLH
TRBJ2-3 TRBV7-3 ASSLTPLALTDTQY
TRBJ2-3 TRBV4-3 ASSPDRASDTQY
TRBJ2-1 TRBV5-1 ASSLAPSGSGSGDEQF
TRBJ1-2 TRBV19 ASSIPEGGYGYT
TRBJ1-3 TRBV18 ASSPPTGGSGNTIY
TRBJ2-6 TRBV10-2 ASSDPVSPVSGANVLT
TRBJ2-1 TRBV4-2 ASSPAGGLLQRSYNEQF
TRBJ1-1 TRBV5-4 ASSLPGAGRAF
TRBJ2-4 TRBV29-1 SVMPGGVWDIQY
TRBJ1-5 TRBV15 ATRDGDRDSNQPQH
. TRBV4-3 ASSHLSEGLAGGHSYEQY
TRBJ2-7 TRBV18 ASSRQGQGYEQY
TRBJ2-1 TRBV28 ASSLWTSGSYEGGEQF
TRBJ1-5 TRBV4-3 ASSQIWDTDQPQH
TRBJ1-3 TRBV5-1 ASSFWVGSGISGNTIY
TRBJ2-2 TRBV11-3 ASSITSDPRTGELF
TRBJ2-2 TRBV5-6 ASSFDLAPGELF
TRBJ2-7 TRBV4-1 ASSQQEAGPPYEQY
TRBJ2-3 TRBV5-4 ASSLAVFRGGTDTQY
TRBJ2-6 TRBV7-6 ASSATGTGANVLT
TRBJ2-7 TRBV11-2 ASSLAALAGDKIYEQY
TRBJ1-4 TRBV9 ASSAGRQGTYEKLF
TRBJ2-7 TRBV10-3 AISESPGYEQY
TRBJ2-7 TRBV19 ASSARGLAGYSYEQY
TRBJ1-2 TRBV5-4 ASTPGQGTDYGYT
TRBJ2-7 TRBV28 ASSYSREQSYSYEQY